Below, one TCR beta chain is given with its context. No base quality values were provided; no much bigger clone lies one nucleotide off. This record belongs to a study of T cells after yellow fever vaccination (dated by TCRdb to between 2017 and 2020). Some background on the complete study: The SMART-Seq v4 Ultra Low Input RNA kit was used to prepare libraries from fractions with low cell numbers. To follow T-cell clones before and after primary and booster YFV17D yellow fever vaccination, bulk TCR alpha and beta repertoires were sequenced over time. Two healthy male donors, one aged 18 to 30 and one aged 30 to 40 years, made up the cohort. Bulk PBMC replicates and cell subsets were isolated from blood drawn at multiple timepoints before and after both primary and secondary immunization.

Trimming removed 3 bases from V and 5 bases from J; the gene matches leave 8 bases unexplained. The CDR3 covers 16 residues, taking in both the cysteine and the phenylalanine. Only the CDR3 portion is preserved as DNA: 48 bases, with reading frame beginning at the first base. CDR1 SGHRS and CDR2 YFSETQ were looked up in the germline V gene. Findings and caveats that apply to the study as a whole: The secondary T-cell response was found to be weaker but faster than the primary response, with a peak reached on day 5 rather than on day 15. Because only two donors were included in the study, the extent to which the findings can be generalized is limited. Computational filtering was required because FACS-sorted repertoires could contain abundant contaminating clonotypes from the bulk population. A small share of clonotypes was detected in both CD4 and CD8 compartments, with the overlap likely arising from convergent recombination. After the booster, most clones that had expanded after primary vaccination were detected again (about 97% of CD4 and around nine tenths of CD8), suggesting broad maintenance of memory.

The treatment or condition tag for this specimen amounts to: live attenuated yellow fever vaccine strain. A standard Ficoll-Paque protocol was used to isolate PBMCs from peripheral blood. Epitope-specific CD8 T cells were sorted with a dextramer loaded with the yellow fever NS4B epitope peptide, and anti-CD3 and anti-CD8 staining was applied. TriZol was used to extract RNA from bulk PBMCs, from CD4 and CD8 fractions, and from dextramer-positive and dextramer-negative fractions. TCR cDNA was synthesized by 5'RACE template switching, through which a universal primer site and unique molecular identifiers were introduced. Priming of cDNA synthesis was performed from both the TCR alpha and TCR beta constant segments. Library amplification used two PCR steps, and the second PCR step added sample barcodes and sequencing adapters. Libraries were sequenced on Illumina HiSeq 2500 (2x100 bp) or NovaSeq (2x150 bp). The study's own analysis went as follows. MIGEC handled demultiplexing of reads and collapsing into UMI consensus sequences, while MiXCR performed V(D)J alignment. Vaccine-responding clonotypes were defined with edgeR using replicate PBMC samples, requiring FDR below 0.01 and a log2 fold change above 5 up to day 15. Each bulk clonotype was labeled CD4 or CD8 based on which sequenced repertoire, CD4 or CD8, contained the clonotype at higher abundance. A clonotype counted as NS4B-specific if enriched at least 10-fold in dextramer-positive versus dextramer-negative fractions, with CD4-biased clonotypes left out. Using fastp at Q25 and MiXCR, TCRdb reprocessed the public reads and kept productive beta chains. Each CDR3 protein gets just one entry, which takes the most common genes and DNA from the rows behind it. What appears here as the V and J calls and clone size reflects TCRdb's work, not the paper's. The sample records fewer than 100,000 distinct CDR3 sequences, about 8.4% of which are singletons. Of the sample, roughly 17% falls within the top ten clones.

This clonotype was sampled from a man between 18 and 29 years old who received the YFV17D yellow fever vaccine. Sequences were derived from CD8+ T cells not binding an NS4B(214-222) dextramer, sorted from PBMCs, sampled around 15 days after the first yellow fever vaccination. The cell subset or site label of this sample denotes: NS4B epitope dextramer-negative CD8 T cells. This chain is built from TRBV5-1 and TRBJ2-5; 12 bases in the junction line up with TRBD1. CDR3 protein: CASSWDPGQGAETQYF. The DNA sequence is as follows: TGCGCCAGCAGCTGGGACCCGGGACAGGGGGCTGAGACCCAGTACTTC.